This is a list of T cell receptor beta chains from one sample in a study of cytomegalovirus exposure and HLA in healthy donors. The assay was immunoSEQ multiplex PCR, and TCRdb's table has in-frame clones only and misses some. This table holds roughly 70,000 clones, roughly 82% found once. The sample consisted of PBMCs. The receptors here all came from a man between 65 and 85 years old in good health and CMV-seronegative. Both conserved end residues are part of each CDR3. Each record gives: clone size, J gene, V gene, D gene, CDR3 length, CDR3 DNA, CDR3 protein. D genes are given only for firm matches. Some rows mark clone size as missing; the rest say once, few, many or name a class of expanded clone.

clone_size: .
j_call: TRBJ1-2
v_call: TRBV6-5
d_call: TRBD1
cdr3_length: 14
cdr3_nt: TGTGCCAGCACCCGACAGGGGACTAACTATGGCTACACCTTC
cdr3_aa: CASTRQGTNYGYTF

clone_size: .
j_call: TRBJ1-5
v_call: TRBV7-8
d_call: .
cdr3_length: 12
cdr3_nt: TGTGCCAGCAGCTTAGGAGATCAGCCCCAGCATTTT
cdr3_aa: CASSLGDQPQHF

clone_size: once
j_call: TRBJ1-3
v_call: TRBV4-3
d_call: .
cdr3_length: 15
cdr3_nt: TGCGCCAGCAGCCAAGATGTCATAGCTGGAAACACCATATATTTT
cdr3_aa: CASSQDVIAGNTIYF

clone_size: .
j_call: TRBJ2-7
v_call: TRBV28
d_call: TRBD1
cdr3_length: 15
cdr3_nt: TGTGCCAGCAGTTTATACTGGACAGGGTCGGGCGAGCAGTACTTC
cdr3_aa: CASSLYWTGSGEQYF

clone_size: once
j_call: TRBJ2-3
v_call: TRBV10-2
d_call: TRBD1
cdr3_length: 13
cdr3_nt: TGCGCCAGCAGTGGTAGGGGGCCAGATACGCAGTATTTT
cdr3_aa: CASSGRGPDTQYF

clone_size: .
j_call: TRBJ2-1
v_call: TRBV6-6
d_call: .
cdr3_length: 15
cdr3_nt: TGTGCCAGCAGTTACTCGAGAGCCGGGGGCAATGAGCAGTTCTTC
cdr3_aa: CASSYSRAGGNEQFF

clone_size: .
j_call: TRBJ2-1
v_call: TRBV6-5
d_call: TRBD2
cdr3_length: 16
cdr3_nt: TGTGCCAGCAGTTCTCCGGGACTAGCGGGAGGGGCTGAGCAGTTCTTC
cdr3_aa: CASSSPGLAGGAEQFF

clone_size: .
j_call: TRBJ1-3
v_call: TRBV5-1
d_call: .
cdr3_length: 12
cdr3_nt: TGCGCCAGCAGCTCCGAGGGAAACACCATATATTTT
cdr3_aa: CASSSEGNTIYF

clone_size: .
j_call: TRBJ1-4
v_call: TRBV9
d_call: .
cdr3_length: 15
cdr3_nt: TGTGCCAGCAGCGTAGGGCCCTCGGGGAATGAAAAACTGTTTTTT
cdr3_aa: CASSVGPSGNEKLFF

clone_size: .
j_call: TRBJ2-3
v_call: TRBV19
d_call: TRBD2
cdr3_length: 17
cdr3_nt: TGTGCCAGTACCCACTCCCATACTAGCGGGAGAACAGATACGCAGTATTTT
cdr3_aa: CASTHSHTSGRTDTQYF

clone_size: once
j_call: TRBJ2-5
v_call: TRBV2
d_call: .
cdr3_length: 11
cdr3_nt: TGTGCCAGCAAACAATTGGAGACCCAGTACTTC
cdr3_aa: CASKQLETQYF

clone_size: .
j_call: TRBJ1-2
v_call: TRBV7-9
d_call: TRBD1
cdr3_length: 18
cdr3_nt: TGTTCCAGCAGCTTGAACTACGGGACAGGCAGAACTTTGTGGGGCTACACCTTC
cdr3_aa: CSSSLNYGTGRTLWGYTF

clone_size: .
j_call: TRBJ1-1
v_call: TRBV6-1
d_call: .
cdr3_length: 13
cdr3_nt: TGTGCCAGCAGTGCCGGGGGGCACACTGAAGCTTTCTTT
cdr3_aa: CASSAGGHTEAFF

clone_size: .
j_call: TRBJ2-7
v_call: TRBV14
d_call: TRBD2
cdr3_length: 17
cdr3_nt: TGTGCCAGCAGCCATCCCGGACTAGCGGGCCGCTCCTACGAGCAGTACTTC
cdr3_aa: CASSHPGLAGRSYEQYF

clone_size: once
j_call: TRBJ1-2
v_call: TRBV5-6
d_call: TRBD1
cdr3_length: 12
cdr3_nt: TGTGCCAGCAGCGTCCAGGGGGGCGGCTACACCTTC
cdr3_aa: CASSVQGGGYTF

clone_size: few
j_call: TRBJ2-1
v_call: TRBV7-8
d_call: .
cdr3_length: 16
cdr3_nt: TGTGCCAGCAGCTTATGGGCAGGGATTTCCTACAATGAGCAGTTCTTC
cdr3_aa: CASSLWAGISYNEQFF

clone_size: .
j_call: TRBJ1-4
v_call: TRBV7-9
d_call: .
cdr3_length: 15
cdr3_nt: TGTGCCAGCAGCAAAACGGGGACAACTAATGAAAAACTGTTTTTT
cdr3_aa: CASSKTGTTNEKLFF

clone_size: .
j_call: TRBJ2-7
v_call: TRBV6-6
d_call: TRBD2
cdr3_length: 15
cdr3_nt: TGTGCCAGCAGTTACGGGACTAGCGGGAGTCCCGAGCAGTACTTC
cdr3_aa: CASSYGTSGSPEQYF

clone_size: .
j_call: TRBJ1-4
v_call: TRBV30
d_call: .
cdr3_length: 17
cdr3_nt: TGTGCCTGCATCCGAAACGTGAACTCGGGGATGTTTGAAAAACTGTTTTTT
cdr3_aa: CACIRNVNSGMFEKLFF

clone_size: .
j_call: TRBJ1-2
v_call: TRBV10-3
d_call: .
cdr3_length: 13
cdr3_nt: TGTGCCATCAGCACAGCAACAAACTATGGCTACACCTTC
cdr3_aa: CAISTATNYGYTF

clone_size: .
j_call: TRBJ2-7
v_call: TRBV2
d_call: TRBD2
cdr3_length: 14
cdr3_nt: TGTGCCAGCAAAGTGGGGGGAGGGGCCCACGAGCAGTACTTC
cdr3_aa: CASKVGGGAHEQYF

clone_size: .
j_call: TRBJ2-7
v_call: TRBV6-5
d_call: .
cdr3_length: 11
cdr3_nt: TGCAAGCAGAAGGCGGCATACGAGCAGTACTTC
cdr3_aa: CKQKAAYEQYF

clone_size: .
j_call: TRBJ2-1
v_call: TRBV7-2
d_call: TRBD2
cdr3_length: 16
cdr3_nt: TGTGCCAGCAGCTCGCCGGGACTAGCCATCTATAATGAGCAGTTCTTC
cdr3_aa: CASSSPGLAIYNEQFF

clone_size: .
j_call: TRBJ1-3
v_call: TRBV14
d_call: .
cdr3_length: 15
cdr3_nt: TGTGCCAGCAGCGAGCATATAATATCTGGAAACACCATATATTTT
cdr3_aa: CASSEHIISGNTIYF

clone_size: .
j_call: TRBJ1-3
v_call: TRBV7-9
d_call: .
cdr3_length: 14
cdr3_nt: TGTGCCAGCAGCCCACAGGGTTCTGGAAACACCATATATTTT
cdr3_aa: CASSPQGSGNTIYF

clone_size: .
j_call: TRBJ2-7
v_call: TRBV7-8
d_call: TRBD2
cdr3_length: 12
cdr3_nt: TGTGCCAGCAGCTTAGAGCGGGGTGAGCAGTACTTC
cdr3_aa: CASSLERGEQYF

clone_size: .
j_call: TRBJ1-3
v_call: TRBV5-5
d_call: .
cdr3_length: 16
cdr3_nt: TGTGCCAGCAGCTTGAGTACCAGAGGGACTGGAAACACCATATATTTT
cdr3_aa: CASSLSTRGTGNTIYF

clone_size: .
j_call: TRBJ2-1
v_call: TRBV28
d_call: .
cdr3_length: 16
cdr3_nt: TGTGCCAGCAGAGGCCTGACAAAAGGAACTTACAATGAGCAGTTCTTC
cdr3_aa: CASRGLTKGTYNEQFF